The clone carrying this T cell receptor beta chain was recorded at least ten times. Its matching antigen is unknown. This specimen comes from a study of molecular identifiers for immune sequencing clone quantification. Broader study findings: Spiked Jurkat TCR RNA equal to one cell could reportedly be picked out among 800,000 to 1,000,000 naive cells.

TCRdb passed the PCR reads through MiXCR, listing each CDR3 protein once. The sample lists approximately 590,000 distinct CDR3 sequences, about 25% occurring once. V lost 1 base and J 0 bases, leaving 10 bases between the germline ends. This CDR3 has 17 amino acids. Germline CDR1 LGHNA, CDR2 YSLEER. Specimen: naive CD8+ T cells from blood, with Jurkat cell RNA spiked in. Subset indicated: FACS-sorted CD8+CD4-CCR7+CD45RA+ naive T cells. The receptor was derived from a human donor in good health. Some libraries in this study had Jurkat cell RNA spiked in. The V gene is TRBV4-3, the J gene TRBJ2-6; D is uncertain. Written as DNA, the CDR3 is TGCGCCAGCAGCCAAGCTATGACTGGCTCTGGGGCCAACGTCCTGACTTTC. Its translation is CASSQAMTGSGANVLTF.